This T cell receptor beta chain was found in a study of CD8 T cells in Susac syndrome (dated by TCRdb to 2018 to 2020). With regard to the full study: The study used repertoire sequencing to test whether antigen drove CD8+ T cell activation and differentiation in Susac syndrome. Here is what the overall study found, with its caveats: The number of individuals in the TCR sequencing and HLA analysis was recognized as being relatively small.

To note about this clonotype: Its binding antigen is unknown. A read error may produce the germline difference seen at one junction end.

RNA was extracted using the RNeasy kit, and about 0.45 to 1 ug of the RNA was reverse transcribed with random hexamers. The immunoSEQ multiplex PCR assay, which covers 54 Vbeta and 13 Jbeta segments, was used to amplify TCR beta CDR3 regions. PCR amplification bias was corrected by using a synthetic template baseline for primer optimization and computational correction. The paper's data handling went like this. Reads were assigned to V, D and J genes according to IMGT and analyzed in immunoSEQ Analyzer, with only productive sequences retained. Clonality was calculated as one minus the Shannon entropy normalized by log2 of the number of productive unique sequences. Public and private clones were assessed among the 100 most prevalent clones of each patient and control. Clones were defined as Susac-specific when absent from the healthy and MS cohorts, from approximately 1,100 published viral clones and from other ImmuneACCESS disease sequences. The public reads were reprocessed in TCRdb via fastp at Q25 and MiXCR, keeping in-frame beta chains. A single entry per CDR3 protein holds the most common genes and DNA from its merged rows. These V and J calls are TCRdb output, not the study's own analysis. The sample records about 160,000 distinct CDR3 sequences, under 95% of which are singletons. The ten top clones hold approximately 0.073% of the sample.

Peripheral blood CD8+ and CD4+ T cells from healthy donors, Susac syndrome patients and multiple sclerosis patients were profiled by high-throughput TCR beta sequencing. The healthy donors served as controls matched for age and sex. Bulk CD8+ and CD4+ T cells were purified by magnetic negative isolation, while CD8+ TEMRA cells were enriched using FACS. Blood was drawn into EDTA tubes, processed within 24 hours, and PBMCs were isolated by density gradient centrifugation. PBMCs intended for TCR sequencing were cryopreserved in liquid nitrogen and thawed later in a water bath at 37 degrees C. The sorted or isolated CD4+, CD8+ and CD8+ TEMRA cells reached a purity of at least 90%. Sequenced: CD4+ T cells from PBMCs. This TCR came from a human donor in good health.

For the CDR3, the sequence is CASSLVHTNEQFF. The DNA is as follows: TGTGCCAGTAGCTTGGTTCACACCAATGAGCAGTTCTTC. This chain joins TRBV5-4 to TRBJ2-1, with the D gene not clear enough to name. Per the germline V gene (reference sequence), SGHNT is the CDR1 and YYREEE is the CDR2. Its CDR3 holds 13 amino acids, cysteine through phenylalanine. The CDR3 DNA has 39 bases and is translated from base 1.